The sequence of this TCR beta chain was determined in a study of blood T cells in healthy people across ages. There are 13 residues in the CDR3. Alongside a J-beta primer mix, a sample-barcoded 5' primer served in a second PCR lasting 7 to 11 cycles. MiXCR was run by TCRdb on the 5' RACE reads, yielding one entry per CDR3 protein. Here the sample spans about 1.6 million distinct CDR3 sequences, almost 35% being singletons. Note on this clonotype: Its antigen is currently unknown.

Findings and caveats of the study: Unsorted PBMC input precluded a conclusive naive versus antigen-experienced comparison. Researchers deemed the diversity estimates from one million T cells underestimates.

Sequencing was carried out using blood. The sequence derives from a woman younger than 45 in good health. The chain joins TRBV21-1 to TRBJ1-2; TRBD1, the table's D call, was not compared with the DNA. TRBV21-1 is reported as a pseudogene. The CDR3 region is CASPGEVCYGYTF. DNA for the CDR3: TGTGCCAGCCCAGGGGAGGTTTGCTATGGCTACACCTTC.